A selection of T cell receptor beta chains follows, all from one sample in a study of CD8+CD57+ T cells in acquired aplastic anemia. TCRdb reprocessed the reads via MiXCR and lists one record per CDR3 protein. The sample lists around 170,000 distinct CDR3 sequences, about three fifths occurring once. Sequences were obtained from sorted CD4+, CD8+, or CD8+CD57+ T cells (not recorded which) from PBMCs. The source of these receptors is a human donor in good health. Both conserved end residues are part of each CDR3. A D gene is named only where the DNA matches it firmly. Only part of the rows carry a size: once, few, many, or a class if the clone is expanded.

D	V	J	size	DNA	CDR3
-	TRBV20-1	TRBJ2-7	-	TGCAGTGCTAGAGAGGGGGTTCTCTACGAGCAGTACTTC	CSAREGVLYEQYF
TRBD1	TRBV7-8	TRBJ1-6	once	TGTGCCAGCAGTTTACGCGGGACAGGGTTATTCCCTAATTCACCCCTCCACTTT	CASSLRGTGLFPNSPLHF
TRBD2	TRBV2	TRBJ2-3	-	TGTGCCAGCAGTGGAGGACAACTTAGCGGGCCAGATACGCAGTATTTT	CASSGGQLSGPDTQYF
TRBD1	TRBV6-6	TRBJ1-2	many	TGTGCCACCAATCCTGATCAGGGGGCCTGGGGCTACACCTTC	CATNPDQGAWGYTF
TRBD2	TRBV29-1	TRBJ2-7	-	TGCAGCGTAATGCGGCTAGCGGGAGGCCGTTGGGAGCAGTACTTC	CSVMRLAGGRWEQYF
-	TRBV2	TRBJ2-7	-	TGTGCCAGCAGTGAAGGGCTAGCGTCGTCCTACGAGCAGTGCTTC	CASSEGLASSYEQCF
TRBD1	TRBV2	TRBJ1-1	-	TGTGCCAGCAGCGGACTCCTACAGGGGGAAGCTTTCTTT	CASSGLLQGEAFF
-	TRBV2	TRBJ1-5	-	TGTGCCAGCAGTGACAGAGACAGTTCCTACCAGCCCCAGCATTTT	CASSDRDSSYQPQHF
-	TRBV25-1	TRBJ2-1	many	TGTGCCAGCGGGGACAATGAGCAGTTCTTC	CASGDNEQFF
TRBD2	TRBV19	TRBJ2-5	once	TGTGCCAGTAGTATGGCGGGAGTAGGGCAAGAGACCCAGTACTTC	CASSMAGVGQETQYF
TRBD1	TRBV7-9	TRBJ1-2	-	TGTGCCAGCAGCCCGACGGGACAGCCGAGGGGCTACACCTTC	CASSPTGQPRGYTF
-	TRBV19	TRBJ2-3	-	TGTGCCAGTAGTATATGGGGCACAGGTACGCAGTATTTT	CASSIWGTGTQYF
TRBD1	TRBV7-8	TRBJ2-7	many	TGTGCCAGCAGTCCAGGACAGGGGGTTTCCTACGAGCAGTACTTC	CASSPGQGVSYEQYF
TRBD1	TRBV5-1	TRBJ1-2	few	TGCGCCAGCAGCCCGGGGGGCAGGGGGCGCGTGGACTATGGCTACACCTTC	CASSPGGRGRVDYGYTF
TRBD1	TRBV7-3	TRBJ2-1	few	TGTGCCAGCAGCTCAGCCGGGACAGGGCGGAATGAGCAGTTCTTC	CASSSAGTGRNEQFF
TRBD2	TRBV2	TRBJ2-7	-	TGTGCCAGCACCCCGGGACTAGCGAACTACGAGCAGTACTTC	CASTPGLANYEQYF
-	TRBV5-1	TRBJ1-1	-	TGCGCCAGCAGCTTAATGAGCCTCGACCTCGAAGCTTTCTTT	CASSLMSLDLEAFF
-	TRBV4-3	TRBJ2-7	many	TGCGCCAGCAGCCAAGATACCCAGGATTTCGCCGAGCAGTACTTC	CASSQDTQDFAEQYF
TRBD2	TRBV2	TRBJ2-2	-	TGTGCCAGCAGCACTAGCGGGGGCCTTATTACCGGGGAGCTGTTTTTT	CASSTSGGLITGELFF
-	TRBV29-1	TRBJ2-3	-	TGCAGCGTTAGGCGCGGGGGCAGCACAGATACGCAGTATTTT	CSVRRGGSTDTQYF
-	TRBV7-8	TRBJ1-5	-	TGTGCCAGCAGCTTACCAAAGGGGATCGGGGGTCCCAATCAGCCCCAGCATTTT	CASSLPKGIGGPNQPQHF
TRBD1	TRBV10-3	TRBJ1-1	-	TGTGCCATCAGTGAGTGGGACAGCACTGAAGCTTTCTTT	CAISEWDSTEAFF
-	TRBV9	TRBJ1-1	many	TGTGCCAGCAGCGTAGATTCCGGGGATGGGACTGAAGCTTTCTTT	CASSVDSGDGTEAFF
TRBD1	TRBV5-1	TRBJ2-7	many	TGCGCCAGCAGCTTGATACAGGGGCGCAACGAGCAGTACTTC	CASSLIQGRNEQYF
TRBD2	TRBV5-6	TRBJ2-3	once	TGTGCCAGCAGCGGGGGGGGGACTTTAGGGATGGATACGCAGTATTTT	CASSGGGTLGMDTQYF
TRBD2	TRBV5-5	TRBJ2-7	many	TGTGCCAGCAGCTTTGAACTAGCGGGAGTTCACGAGCAGTACTTC	CASSFELAGVHEQYF
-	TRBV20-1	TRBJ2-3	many	TGCAGTGCTAGCGTCACCCCAAATACGCTTGATACGCAGTATTTT	CSASVTPNTLDTQYF
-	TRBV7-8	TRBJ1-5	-	TGTGCCAGCAGCTTAGCGCCAACTGATAGCAATCAGCCCCAGCATTTT	CASSLAPTDSNQPQHF
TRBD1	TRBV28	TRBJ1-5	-	TGTGCCAGCAGTTTTGGATTGACAGGGCATCAGCCCCAGCATTTT	CASSFGLTGHQPQHF
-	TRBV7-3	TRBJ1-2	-	TGTGCCAGCAGCCCGCTTGAAGGTGGGGGCGCAGGTTATGGCTACACCTTC	CASSPLEGGGAGYGYTF
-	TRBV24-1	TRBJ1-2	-	TGTGCCACCAGTGCCAACAGGGATCATGGCTACACCTTC	CATSANRDHGYTF
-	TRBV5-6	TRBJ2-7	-	TGTGCCAGCAGCTTGGTGGTGAGCTCCTACGAGCAGTACTTC	CASSLVVSSYEQYF
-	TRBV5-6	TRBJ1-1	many	TGTGCCAGCAGCTTTGGGACGTCAGGCGCTGAAGCTTTCTTT	CASSFGTSGAEAFF
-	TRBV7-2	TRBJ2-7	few	TGTGCCAGCCAGACGGGAAGTTACGAGCAGTACTTC	CASQTGSYEQYF
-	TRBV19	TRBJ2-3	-	TGTGCCAGTAGTATCGTTCAAGATACGCAGTATTTT	CASSIVQDTQYF
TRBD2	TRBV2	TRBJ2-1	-	TGTGCCAGCAGTGGGACTAGCGGGTCAAAGGGAGAGCAGTTCTTC	CASSGTSGSKGEQFF
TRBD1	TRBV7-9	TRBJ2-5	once	TGTGCCAGCAGCTTCCACGACAGGGGGCAAGAGACCCAGTACTTC	CASSFHDRGQETQYF
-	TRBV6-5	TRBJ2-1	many	TGTGCCAGCAGTACCGGGGACGCCCATGAGCAGTTCTTC	CASSTGDAHEQFF
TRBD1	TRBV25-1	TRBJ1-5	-	TGTGCCAGCAGTGAATCGGACAGGGCGAATAATCAGCCCCAGCATTTT	CASSESDRANNQPQHF
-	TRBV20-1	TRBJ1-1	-	TGCAGTGCTAGAGAAACGGCGAACACTGAGGCTTTCTTT	CSARETANTEAFF